The clone carrying this TCR beta chain is a singleton in its sample. Germline is not matched at one junction end, which may reflect a read error. Per the germline V gene, CDR1 is KGHSH and CDR2 is LQKENI. This CDR3 is built from 14 residues. One entry per CDR3 protein results from TCRdb running MiXCR on the 5' RACE reads. This sample yields about 7,200 distinct CDR3 sequences, of which approximately 42% are seen a single time; about 4.2% belongs to the top ten. The sequenced sample was memory CD4+ T cells sorted from blood. Subset given: memory CD4+ T cells, CD4+CD45RO+CD25-. This chain joins TRBV18 and TRBJ1-2, with 8 bases lining up with TRBD1. The origin of this receptor is a female donor with breast cancer. The CDR3 region has the DNA TGTGCCAACTCATTTCAGACAGGGGACTATGGCTACACCTTC. It translates to CANSFQTGDYGYTF. Looking up the rest from reference TRBV18 and TRBJ1-2 gives the full variable domain: NAGVMQNPRHLVRRRGQEARLRCSPMKGHSHVYWYRQLPEEGLKFMVYLQKENIIDESGMPKERFSAEFPKEGPSILRIQQVVRGDSAAYFCANSFQTGDYGYTFGSGTRLTVV.